This TCR beta chain derives from a study of chemoradiotherapy in HPV16-positive cancers. General study findings and limits: The functional HPV-specific definition rests on just a couple of HPV16-positive patients.

About this clone itself: Its target is not known.

V lost 6 bases and J lost 4, with 12 bases in between. CDR3 length: 12 amino acids. CDR1 SQVTM and CDR2 ANQGSEA come from the germline V gene. Profiling relied on immunoSEQ multiplex PCR, and the TCRdb table lists in-frame clones only, not all of them. The sample consists of about 1,800 clones, 73% of them appearing once. The gene calls are TRBV29-1 and TRBJ1-2; D gene unclear. This sequence was found in a human donor with HPV-associated anogenital cancer. The sequenced sample was tumor tissue, obtained from a patient who underwent chemoradiotherapy. CDR3 residues: CSVGPAPYGYTF. The CDR3 region has the DNA TGCAGCGTCGGGCCAGCCCCCTATGGCTACACCTTC.